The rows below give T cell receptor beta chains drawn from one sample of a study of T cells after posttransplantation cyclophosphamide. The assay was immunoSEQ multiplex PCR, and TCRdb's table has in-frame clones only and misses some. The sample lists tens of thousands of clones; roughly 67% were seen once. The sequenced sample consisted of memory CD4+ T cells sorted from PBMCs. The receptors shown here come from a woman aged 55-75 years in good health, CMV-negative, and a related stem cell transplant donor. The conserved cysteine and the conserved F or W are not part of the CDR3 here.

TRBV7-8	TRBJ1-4	ASSARTGIGEKLF
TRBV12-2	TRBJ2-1	TSRCRDRGLLRRRGNEQF
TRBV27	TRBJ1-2	ATKWTGGSYGYT
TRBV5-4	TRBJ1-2	ASSIPGTVYGYT
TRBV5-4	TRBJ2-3	ASSFDRGTDTQY
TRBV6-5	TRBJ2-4	ASSFTGTRNIQY
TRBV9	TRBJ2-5	ASSQPWGGGDQETQY
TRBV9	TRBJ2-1	ASSYYNEQF
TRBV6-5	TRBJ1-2	ASDSPSRNTGYT
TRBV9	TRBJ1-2	ASSAGNRARGYT
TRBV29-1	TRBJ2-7	SVGTGDTYEQY
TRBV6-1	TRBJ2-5	ASSVGTSGRGETQY
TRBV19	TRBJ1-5	ASRKWTGDQPQH
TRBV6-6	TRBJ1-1	ASLRPNTEAF
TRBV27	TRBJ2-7	ASSLIGGRKYEQY
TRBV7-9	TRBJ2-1	ASRPGTSGTGPYNEQF
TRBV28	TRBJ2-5	ASSSFQETQY
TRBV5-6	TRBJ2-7	ASSALLAGAPYEQY
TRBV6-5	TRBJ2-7	ASSYGTKYEQY
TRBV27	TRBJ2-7	ASSSAGSRSPEQY
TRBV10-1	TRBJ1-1	ASSVQGAFF
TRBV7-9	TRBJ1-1	ASSVDMNTEAF
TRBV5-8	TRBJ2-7	ASSPVGGGHEQY
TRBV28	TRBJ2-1	ASTRLAGISYEQF
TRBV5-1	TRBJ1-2	ASRDLLDRQDNYGYT
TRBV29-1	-	SVGQTSGRYEQY
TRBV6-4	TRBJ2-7	ASSDRDRGSEYEQY
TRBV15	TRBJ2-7	ATSRDHQREY
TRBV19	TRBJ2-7	ASSPGTGNYEQY
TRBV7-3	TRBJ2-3	ASSLVSGSVPDTQY
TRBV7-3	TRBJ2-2	ASSPTYRETGELF
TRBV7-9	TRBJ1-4	ASSLGQLNEKLF
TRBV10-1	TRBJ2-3	ASRAIGDTQY
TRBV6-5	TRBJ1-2	ASSYSTGRGYT
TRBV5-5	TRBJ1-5	ASSLAPRTGGGYSNQPQH
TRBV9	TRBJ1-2	ASSVEGAGGYT
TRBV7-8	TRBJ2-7	ASSQSSGYEQY
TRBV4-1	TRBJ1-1	ASSQMGLFSTEAF
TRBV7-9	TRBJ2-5	ASSRRQGQETQY
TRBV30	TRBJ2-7	AWSRQGNEQY
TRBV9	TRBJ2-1	ASSPHTGGLYNEQF
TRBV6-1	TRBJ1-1	ASSVDKDRLNTEAF
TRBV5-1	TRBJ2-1	ASSAIGQSSYNEQF
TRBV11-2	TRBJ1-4	ASSLGDRDVEKLF
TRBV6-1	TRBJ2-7	ASTRDSAYEQY
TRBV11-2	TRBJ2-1	ASSLGGGSSYNEQF